The 25 T cell receptor beta chains given below trace back to one sample, sequenced in a study of blood T cells in healthy people across ages. The use of a sample-barcoded 5' primer and a J-beta primer mix characterized a second PCR of roughly 6 to 11 cycles. TCRdb itself ran the 5' RACE reads through MiXCR, one entry per CDR3 protein. The sample shows some 760,000 distinct CDR3 sequences, just under 25% of them seen only once. This sample also appeared in a second study, on T cells of mothers and their children.

The sequencing sample was made of blood. Receptor source: a boy younger than 18 in good health.

V and J are TRBV7-8 and TRBJ2-7; tentatively, D is TRBD1 or TRBD2 (5 bases each). The germline CDR1 and CDR2 sequences are SGHVS and FQNEAQ. This CDR3 is 14 amino acids long. Trimming shortened V by 5 bases and J by 6 bases, and 17 bases separated the two germline ends. The CDR3 is CASSSYSGTREQYF. The CDR3 DNA is TGTGCCAGCAGCAGTTACTCAGGGACCCGCGAGCAGTACTTC.

The CDR3 bases are TGTGCCACCGATACCGGGACAGGGCTCGGCGAGCAGTACTTC. Translating it yields CATDTGTGLGEQYF. V is TRBV19 and J is TRBJ2-5, with 9 bases matching TRBD1. The closer fit of TRBJ2-7 to the DNA end suggests the J call may be wrong. This CDR3 region has 14 residues. CDR1 LNHDA and CDR2 SQIVND come from the germline V gene (reference sequence).

This clonotype has a handful of counts. The chain joins TRBV24-1 to TRBJ2-1; no reliable D call. This CDR3 comprises 13 residues. Germline lookup yields CDR1 KGHDR and CDR2 SFDVKD. Trimming took off 7 bases at V and 3 bases at J, with 9 bases between the two ends. The CDR3 is CATRGSIYNEQFF. The CDR3 bases are TGTGCCACCAGGGGTAGTATCTACAATGAGCAGTTCTTC.

This clonotype was picked up a small number of times. This chain connects TRBV6-2 or TRBV6-3 to TRBJ2-5; D possibly corresponds to TRBD2 (5 bases). Gene TRBJ2-1 matches the end of the DNA better, so the J call may be wrong. CDR1 is MNHEY, CDR2 SVGEGT, per germline. The CDR3 runs 11 residues. CDR3 nucleotide sequence: TGTGCCAGCAGCCTGGGGAGCATGCAGTTCTTC. This encodes CASSLGSMQFF.

The chain couples TRBV7-9 to TRBJ1-1; 10 bases match TRBD1. V lost 6 bases and J lost 8; bases outside the gene matches: 6. CDR1 and CDR2 from the germline V gene are SEHNR and FQNEAQ (reference sequence). The CDR3 has 13 residues. The CDR3 DNA reads TGTGCCAGCAGTCCCCGGGACAGGGGAGAAGCTTTCTTT. It encodes CASSPRDRGEAFF.

V and J are TRBV20-1 and TRBJ2-5; D is undetermined. Per the germline V gene, CDR1 is DFQATT and CDR2 is SNEGSKA (reference sequence). The CDR3 consists of 12 residues. Trimming stripped 5 bases from V and 1 base from J, with 8 bases between. The CDR3 loop reads CSAQGFQETQYF. CDR3 coding DNA: TGCAGTGCTCAAGGGTTCCAAGAGACCCAGTACTTC.

This chain joins TRBV12-3 or TRBV12-4 and TRBJ2-1; 9 bases agree with TRBD1. The CDR3 loop spans 15 amino acids. V shed 5 bases and J 16 bases; nucleotides not matched to a gene: 18. CDR3 region: CASSHANRGPDYLFF. The CDR3, as DNA: TGTGCCAGCAGTCACGCAAACAGGGGGCCCGATTATCTATTCTTC.

The rearrangement uses TRBV3-1 and TRBJ2-5; possible D gene TRBD2, 6 bases. CDR3 length: 13 residues. Germline V gene sequence: CDR1 LGHDT, CDR2 YNNKEL (reference sequence). V was cut by 3 bases and J by 11 bases, with 16 bases left in between. The chain's CDR3 is CASSQMVGREQYF. The CDR3 DNA is TGTGCCAGCAGCCAGATGGTGGGTCGGGAGCAGTACTTC.

This clonotype was counted between two and nine times. The chain employs TRBV28 and TRBJ2-7; TRBD2 matches 7 bases. The V and J ends lost 5 bases and 0 bases, in that order; junction bases with no gene match: 7. CDR3 length: 15 amino acids. Germline CDR1 reads MDHEN; CDR2 reads SYDVKM. Here the CDR3 reads CASSEVGTISYEQYF. Here the CDR3 DNA reads TGTGCCAGCAGTGAGGTAGGGACTATCTCCTACGAGCAGTACTTC.

The rearrangement uses TRBV29-1 and TRBJ2-7; 10 bases are a match to TRBD2. This CDR3 has 13 residues. The J segment lost 5 bases and the V segment lost 7 bases, leaving 8 bases of the junction unmatched. From germline, CDR1 is SQVTM and CDR2 ANQGSEA. The CDR3 sequence is CSALAGDRNEQYF. CDR3 coding DNA: TGCAGCGCCCTAGCGGGAGACAGGAACGAGCAGTACTTC.

This clonotype was counted between two and nine times. The chain is built from TRBV27 and TRBJ2-4, with unresolved D. CDR3 size: 14 residues. Trimming left V 7 bases short and J 7 bases short, with 17 bases between. CDR1 is MNHEY and CDR2 is SMNVEV in the germline V gene (reference sequence). This CDR3 reads CASNQSGPRNIQYF. The CDR3 coding sequence is TGTGCCAGCAACCAGTCCGGGCCTCGCAACATTCAGTACTTC.

This clonotype was seen more than once but under ten times. The gene calls are TRBV4-2 and TRBJ2-3; tentative D call: TRBD1 (6 bases). V was pared by 4 bases and J by 9 bases, with 17 bases between. The length of the CDR3 is 14 residues. In germline, CDR1 is LGHNA, CDR2 YNFKEQ. For the CDR3, the DNA is TGTGCCAGCAGCCCTCAATTTGACAGGCAAACGCAGTATTTT. Translated, it gives CASSPQFDRQTQYF.

This clonotype was recorded a few times. The gene calls are TRBV7-9 and TRBJ2-7, with TRBD1 identical over 7 bases. The CDR3 extends over 15 amino acids. CDR1 SEHNR and CDR2 FQNEAQ come from the germline V gene (reference sequence). V was clipped by 1 base and J by 3 bases; unmatched bases: 6. The CDR3 DNA is TGTGCCAGCAGCTTAGGACAGGGCCTGGTCTACGAGCAGTACTTC. Translated: CASSLGQGLVYEQYF.

This clonotype is a singleton in its sample. CDR3 nucleotide sequence: TGCAGTGCTAACCCGAGCGACAGACCAAGTCTCCAAGAGACCCAGTACTTC. It specifies CSANPSDRPSLQETQYF. V usage is TRBV20-1 and J usage is TRBJ2-5, with D maybe TRBD1 (5 bases). Germline CDR1 reads DFQATT; CDR2 reads SNEGSKA (reference sequence). V was clipped by 4 bases and J by 1 base, with 22 bases between them. The CDR3 is 17 amino acids.

The V call is TRBV4-1, the J call TRBJ1-2, with D tentatively TRBD1 (6 bases). CDR1 is MGHRA and CDR2 is YSYEKL in the germline V gene. This CDR3 contains 12 residues. V was pared by 3 bases and J by 8 bases, with 10 bases between. DNA for the CDR3: TGCGCCAGCAGCCATACACAGGGAGGCTACACCTTC. This encodes CASSHTQGGYTF.

A word on this clonotype: The germline gene is not matched at one end of the junction; a read error may be the cause. The chain recombines TRBV10-3 with TRBJ2-5; D remains unclear. The germline gives CDR1 ENHRY, CDR2 SYGVKD. This CDR3 region has 11 residues. This chain's CDR3 is CAIRESETQYF. The CDR3 DNA reads as TGTGCCATCAGGGAGTCGGAGACCCAGTACTTC.

V and J are TRBV7-9 and TRBJ2-7; D is uncertain. Germline-derived CDR1 and CDR2 are SEHNR and FQNEAQ (reference sequence). The CDR3 contains 12 residues. Trimming took 5 bases from V and 3 from J, leaving 8 bases between them. The CDR3 DNA is TGTGCCAGCAGCCACGAATTCTACGAGCAGTACTTC. Encoded protein: CASSHEFYEQYF.

This chain links TRBV12-3 or TRBV12-4 with TRBJ1-5; D gene ambiguous. The CDR3 is made up of 14 amino acids. Trimming pared 3 bases from V and 4 bases from J, leaving 10 bases between. DNA for the CDR3: TGTGCCAGCAGTTTGGATGTAAAGAATCAGCCCCAGCATTTT. Encoded protein: CASSLDVKNQPQHF.

This clonotype was picked up a small number of times. The chain uses TRBV25-1 and TRBJ2-5; D call uncertain. V was cut by 1 base and J by 0 bases, with 6 bases left in between. CDR3 size: 14 residues. CDR1 and CDR2 (germline): MGHDK, SYGVNS. CDR3 loop: CASSEFGNQETQYF. The CDR3, as DNA: TGTGCCAGCAGTGAATTCGGTAACCAAGAGACCCAGTACTTC.

J is TRBJ2-5 and V is TRBV11-2, with TRBD2 identical over 7 bases. This CDR3 spans 14 amino acids. V shed 0 bases and J 5 bases; nucleotides not matched to a gene: 3. Germline values: CDR1 SGHAT, CDR2 FQNNGV. The CDR3 DNA follows: TGTGCCAGCAGCTTAGATTTAGCGGGCGAGACCCAGTACTTC. Protein: CASSLDLAGETQYF.

CDR3 DNA sequence: TGTGCCAGCAGCCGGACTAGCGGGAGGGTCACTACGGAGACCCAGTACTTC. This codes for CASSRTSGRVTTETQYF. The rearrangement links TRBV7-9 to TRBJ2-5; 15 positions agree with TRBD2. V dropped 5 bases and J dropped 5; count of bases not matched to a gene: 9. The CDR3 loop spans 17 amino acids. Germline V gene lookup returns CDR1 SEHNR and CDR2 FQNEAQ (reference sequence). Full variable domain (remainder filled in from reference TRBV7-9 and TRBJ2-5): DTGVSQNPRHKITKRGQNVTFRCDPISEHNRLYWYRQTLGQGPEFLTYFQNEAQLEKSRLLSDRFSAERPKGSFSTLEIQRTEQGDSAMYLCASSRTSGRVTTETQYFGPGTRLLVL.

The chain joins TRBV9 to TRBJ2-2; D remains ambiguous. The germline V gene has CDR1 SGDLS and CDR2 YYNGEE. The germline V and J ends were trimmed by 0 bases and 4 bases, with 7 bases remaining between them. CDR3 size: 14 residues. The CDR3 DNA reads as TGTGCCAGCAGCGTAGAGGTCCTCACCGGGGAGCTGTTTTTT. As protein: CASSVEVLTGELFF.

The V and J genes are TRBV20-1 and TRBJ2-5; maybe TRBD1 (5 bases). TRBJ2-7 matches the DNA end more closely, so the J call is doubtful. Germline-derived CDR1 and CDR2 are DFQATT and SNEGSKA (reference sequence). The CDR3 runs 13 residues. In DNA, the CDR3 is TGCAGTGCTAGGTTCGGACACTCCTACGAGCAGTACTTC. Translating it yields CSARFGHSYEQYF.

This clonotype came up a few times. The V gene is TRBV7-2, the J gene TRBJ2-7, with D perhaps given as TRBD1 or TRBD2 (5 bases each). Germline CDR1 reads SGHTA; CDR2 reads FQGNSA. The CDR3 contains 15 residues. Trimming pared 4 bases from V and 1 base from J, leaving 14 bases between. This CDR3 is CASSYTRDGSYEQYF. In DNA form, the CDR3 reads TGTGCCAGCAGCTATACCCGGGACGGTTCCTACGAGCAGTACTTC.

The chain employs TRBV13 and TRBJ1-1, with a weak D call TRBD1 (6 bases). The CDR3 has 14 residues. The V end lost 0 bases, the J end lost 5 bases, and 10 bases lay between the germline ends. Per the germline V gene, CDR1 is PRHDT and CDR2 is FYEKMQ (reference sequence). For the CDR3, the DNA is TGTGCCAGCAGCTTAGGCAGGGGAGGAACTGAAGCTTTCTTT. Its translation is CASSLGRGGTEAFF.